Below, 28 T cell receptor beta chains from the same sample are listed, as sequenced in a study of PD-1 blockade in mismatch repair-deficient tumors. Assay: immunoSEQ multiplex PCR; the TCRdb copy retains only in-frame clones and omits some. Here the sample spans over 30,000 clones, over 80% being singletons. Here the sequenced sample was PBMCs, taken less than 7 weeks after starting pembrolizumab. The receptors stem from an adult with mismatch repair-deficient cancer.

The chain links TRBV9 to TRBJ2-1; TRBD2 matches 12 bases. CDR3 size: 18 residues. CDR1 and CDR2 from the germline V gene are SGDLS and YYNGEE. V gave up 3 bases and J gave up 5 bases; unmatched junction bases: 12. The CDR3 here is CASSAEMGLAGENNEQFF. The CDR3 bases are TGTGCCAGCAGCGCCGAGATGGGACTAGCGGGCGAAAACAATGAGCAGTTCTTC.

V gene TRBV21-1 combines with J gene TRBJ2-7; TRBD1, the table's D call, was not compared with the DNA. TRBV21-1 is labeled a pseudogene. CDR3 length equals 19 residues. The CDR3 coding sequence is TGTGCCAGCAGCACCATTGGGGGCCATTCTAAGGGCGACAACTACGAGCAGTACTTC. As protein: CASSTIGGHSKGDNYEQYF.

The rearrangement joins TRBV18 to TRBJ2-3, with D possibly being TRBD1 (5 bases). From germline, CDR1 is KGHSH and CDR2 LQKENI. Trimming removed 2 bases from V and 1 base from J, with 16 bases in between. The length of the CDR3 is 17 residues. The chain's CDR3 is CASSPREQDDGTDTQYF. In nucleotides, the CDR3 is TGTGCCAGCTCACCAAGGGAACAGGACGACGGCACAGATACGCAGTATTTT.

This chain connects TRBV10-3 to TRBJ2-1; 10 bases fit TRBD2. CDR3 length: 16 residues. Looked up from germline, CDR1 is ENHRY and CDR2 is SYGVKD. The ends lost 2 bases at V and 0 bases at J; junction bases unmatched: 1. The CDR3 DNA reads TGTGCCATCAGTGAGACTAGCGGGATCTCCTACAATGAGCAGTTCTTC. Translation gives CAISETSGISYNEQFF.

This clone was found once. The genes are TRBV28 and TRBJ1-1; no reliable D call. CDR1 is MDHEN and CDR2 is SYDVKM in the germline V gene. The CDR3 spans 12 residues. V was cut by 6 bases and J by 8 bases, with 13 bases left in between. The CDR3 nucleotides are TGTGCCAGCAGCCCCGACGTGAGGGAAGCTTTCTTT. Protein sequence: CASSPDVREAFF.

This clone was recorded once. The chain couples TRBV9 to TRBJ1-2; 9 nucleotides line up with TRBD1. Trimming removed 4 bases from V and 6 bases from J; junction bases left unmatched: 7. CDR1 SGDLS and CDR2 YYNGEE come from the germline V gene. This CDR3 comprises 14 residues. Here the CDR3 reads CASSPLGDRDGYTF. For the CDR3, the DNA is TGTGCCAGCAGCCCCCTAGGGGACAGGGATGGCTACACCTTC. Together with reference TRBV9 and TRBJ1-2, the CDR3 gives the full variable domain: DSGVTQTPKHLITATGQRVTLRCSPRSGDLSVYWYQQSLDQGLQFLIQYYNGEERAKGNILERFSAQQFPDLHSELNLSSLELGDSALYFCASSPLGDRDGYTFGSGTRLTVV.

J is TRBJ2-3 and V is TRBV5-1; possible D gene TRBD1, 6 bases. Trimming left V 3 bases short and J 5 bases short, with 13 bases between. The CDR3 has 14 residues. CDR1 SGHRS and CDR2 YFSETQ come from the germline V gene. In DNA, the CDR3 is TGCGCCAGCAGCTCTTTACCGGGACAAGATACGCAGTATTTT. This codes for CASSSLPGQDTQYF.

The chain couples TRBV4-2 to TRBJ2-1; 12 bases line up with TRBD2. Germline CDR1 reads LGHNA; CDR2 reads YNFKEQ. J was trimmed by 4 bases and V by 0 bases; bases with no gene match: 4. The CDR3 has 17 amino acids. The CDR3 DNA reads TGTGCCAGCAGCCAAGACACTAGCGGGAGGCCTTACAATGAGCAGTTCTTC. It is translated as CASSQDTSGRPYNEQFF.

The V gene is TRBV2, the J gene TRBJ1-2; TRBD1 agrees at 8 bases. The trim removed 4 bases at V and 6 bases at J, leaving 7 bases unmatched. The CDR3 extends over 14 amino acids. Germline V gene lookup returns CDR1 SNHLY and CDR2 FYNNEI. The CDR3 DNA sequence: TGTGCCAGCAGTGGGGGATGGACAGGGAATGGCTACACCTTC. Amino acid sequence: CASSGGWTGNGYTF.

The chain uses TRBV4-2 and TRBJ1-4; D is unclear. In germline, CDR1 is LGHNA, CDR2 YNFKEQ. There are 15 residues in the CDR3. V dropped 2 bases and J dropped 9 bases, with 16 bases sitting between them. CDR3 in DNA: TGTGCCAGCAGCCAACCCACAGCGGGCAAACAAAAACTGTTTTTT. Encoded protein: CASSQPTAGKQKLFF.

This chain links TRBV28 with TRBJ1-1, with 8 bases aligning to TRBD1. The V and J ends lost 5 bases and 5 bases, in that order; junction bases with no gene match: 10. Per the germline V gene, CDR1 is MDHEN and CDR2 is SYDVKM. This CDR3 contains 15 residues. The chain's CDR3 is CASSARTGQGTEAFF. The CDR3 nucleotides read TGTGCCAGCAGTGCCCGGACAGGGCAGGGGACTGAAGCTTTCTTT. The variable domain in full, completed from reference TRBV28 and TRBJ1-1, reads DVKVTQSSRYLVKRTGEKVFLECVQDMDHENMFWYRQDPGLGLRLIYFSYDVKMKEKGDIPEGYSVSREKKERFSLILESASTNQTSMYLCASSARTGQGTEAFFGQGTRLTVV.

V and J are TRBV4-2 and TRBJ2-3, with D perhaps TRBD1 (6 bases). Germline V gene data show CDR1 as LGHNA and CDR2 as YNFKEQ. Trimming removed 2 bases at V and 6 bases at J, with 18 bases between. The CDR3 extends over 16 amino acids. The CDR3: CASSQKTGSLEDTQYF. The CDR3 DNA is TGTGCCAGCAGCCAAAAAACAGGGTCCCTCGAGGATACGCAGTATTTT.

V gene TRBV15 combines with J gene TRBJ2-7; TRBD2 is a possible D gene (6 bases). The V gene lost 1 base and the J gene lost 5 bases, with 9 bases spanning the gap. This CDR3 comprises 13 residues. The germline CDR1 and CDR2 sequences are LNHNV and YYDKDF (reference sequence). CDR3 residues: CATSRGGVDEQYF. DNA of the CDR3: TGTGCCACCAGCAGAGGGGGGGTAGACGAGCAGTACTTC. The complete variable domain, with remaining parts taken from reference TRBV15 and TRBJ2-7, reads DAMVIQNPRYQVTQFGKPVTLSCSQTLNHNVMYWYQQKSSQAPKLLFHYYDKDFNNEADTPDNFQSRRPNTSFCFLDIRSPGLGDTAMYLCATSRGGVDEQYFGPGTRLTVT.

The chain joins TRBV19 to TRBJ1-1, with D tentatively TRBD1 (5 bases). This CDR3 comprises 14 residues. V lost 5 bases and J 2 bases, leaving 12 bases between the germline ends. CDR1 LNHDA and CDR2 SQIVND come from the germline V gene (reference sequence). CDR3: CASSVTDPNTEAFF. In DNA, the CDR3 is TGTGCCAGTAGTGTGACAGATCCTAACACTGAAGCTTTCTTT.

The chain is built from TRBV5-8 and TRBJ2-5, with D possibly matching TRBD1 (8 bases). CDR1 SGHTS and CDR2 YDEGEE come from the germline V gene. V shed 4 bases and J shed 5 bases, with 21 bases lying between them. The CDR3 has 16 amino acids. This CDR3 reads CASSKGGQGGSETQYF. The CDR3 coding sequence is TGTGCCAGCAGCAAAGGAGGACAGGGAGGGAGTGAGACCCAGTACTTC.

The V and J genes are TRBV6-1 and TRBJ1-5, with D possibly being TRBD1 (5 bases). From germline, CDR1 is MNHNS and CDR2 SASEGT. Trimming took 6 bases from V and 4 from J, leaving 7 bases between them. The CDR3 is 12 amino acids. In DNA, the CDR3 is TGTGCCAGCAGGGCAGGGAATCAGCCCCAGCATTTT. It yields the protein CASRAGNQPQHF.

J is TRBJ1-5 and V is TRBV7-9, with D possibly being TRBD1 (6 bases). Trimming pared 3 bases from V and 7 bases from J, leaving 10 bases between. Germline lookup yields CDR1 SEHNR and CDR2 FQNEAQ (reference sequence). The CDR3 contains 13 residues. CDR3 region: CASSLEDSQPQHF. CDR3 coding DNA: TGTGCCAGCAGCTTGGAGGACAGCCAGCCCCAGCATTTT.

CDR3 sequence (DNA): TGTGCCAGCAGACCATCAGGGCCAACTAATGAAAAACTGTTTTTT. Encoded protein: CASRPSGPTNEKLFF. The chain couples TRBV28 to TRBJ1-4; possible D gene TRBD1, 5 bases. This CDR3 contains 15 residues. CDR1 and CDR2 (germline): MDHEN, SYDVKM. V was clipped by 6 bases and J by 0 bases, with 11 bases between them.

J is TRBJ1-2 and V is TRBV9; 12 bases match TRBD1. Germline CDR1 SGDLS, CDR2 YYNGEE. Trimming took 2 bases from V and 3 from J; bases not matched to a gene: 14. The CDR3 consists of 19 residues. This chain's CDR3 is CASSVMMGTGGVRDYGYTF. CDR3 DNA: TGTGCCAGCAGCGTGATGATGGGGACAGGGGGCGTTCGGGACTATGGCTACACCTTC. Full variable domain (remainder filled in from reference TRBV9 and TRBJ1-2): DSGVTQTPKHLITATGQRVTLRCSPRSGDLSVYWYQQSLDQGLQFLIQYYNGEERAKGNILERFSAQQFPDLHSELNLSSLELGDSALYFCASSVMMGTGGVRDYGYTFGSGTRLTVV.

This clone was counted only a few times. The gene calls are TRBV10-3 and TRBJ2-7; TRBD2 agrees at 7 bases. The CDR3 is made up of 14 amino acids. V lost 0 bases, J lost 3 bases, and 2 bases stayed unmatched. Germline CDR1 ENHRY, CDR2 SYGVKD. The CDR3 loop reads CAISESGGDYEQYF. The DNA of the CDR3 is TGTGCCATCAGTGAGTCTGGGGGGGACTACGAGCAGTACTTC.

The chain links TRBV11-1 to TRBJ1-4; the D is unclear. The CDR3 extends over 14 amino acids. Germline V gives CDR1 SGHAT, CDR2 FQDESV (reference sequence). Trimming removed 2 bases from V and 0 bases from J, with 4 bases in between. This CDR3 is CASSLLATNEKLFF. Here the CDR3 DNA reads TGTGCCAGCAGCTTATTAGCAACTAATGAAAAACTGTTTTTT.

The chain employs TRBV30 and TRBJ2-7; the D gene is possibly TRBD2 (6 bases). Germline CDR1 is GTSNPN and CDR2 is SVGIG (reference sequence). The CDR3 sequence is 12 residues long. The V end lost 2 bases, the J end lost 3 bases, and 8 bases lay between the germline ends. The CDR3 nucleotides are TGTGCCTGGAGTATGGACTACTACGAGCAGTACTTC. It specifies CAWSMDYYEQYF.

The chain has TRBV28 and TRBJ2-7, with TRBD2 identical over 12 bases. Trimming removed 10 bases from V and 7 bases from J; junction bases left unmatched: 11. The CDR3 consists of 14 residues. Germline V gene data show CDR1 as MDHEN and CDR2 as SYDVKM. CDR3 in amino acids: CATTETSGRSEQYF. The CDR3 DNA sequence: TGTGCCACGACAGAGACTAGCGGGAGAAGTGAGCAGTACTTC.

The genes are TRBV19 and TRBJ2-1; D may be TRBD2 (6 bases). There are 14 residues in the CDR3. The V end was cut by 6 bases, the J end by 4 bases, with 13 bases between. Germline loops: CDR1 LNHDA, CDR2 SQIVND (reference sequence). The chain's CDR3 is CASSPGLLYNEQFF. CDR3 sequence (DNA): TGTGCCAGTAGCCCGGGACTGCTATACAATGAGCAGTTCTTC. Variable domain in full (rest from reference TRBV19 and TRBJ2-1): DGGITQSPKYLFRKEGQNVTLSCEQNLNHDAMYWYRQDPGQGLRLIYYSQIVNDFQKGDIAEGYSVSREKKESFPLTVTSAQKNPTAFYLCASSPGLLYNEQFFGPGTRLTVL.

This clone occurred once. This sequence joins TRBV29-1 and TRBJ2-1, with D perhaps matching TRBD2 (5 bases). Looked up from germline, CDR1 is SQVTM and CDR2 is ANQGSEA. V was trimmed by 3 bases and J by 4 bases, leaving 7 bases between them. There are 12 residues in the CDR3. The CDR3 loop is CSVDTSYNEQFF. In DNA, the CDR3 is TGCAGCGTTGATACTAGTTACAATGAGCAGTTCTTC.

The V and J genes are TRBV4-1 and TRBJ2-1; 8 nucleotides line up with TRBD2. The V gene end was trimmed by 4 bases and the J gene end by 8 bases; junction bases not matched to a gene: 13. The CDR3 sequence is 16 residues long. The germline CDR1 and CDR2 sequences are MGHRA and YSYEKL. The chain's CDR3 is CASSLQGLAGIDEQFF. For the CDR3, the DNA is TGCGCCAGCAGCCTCCAAGGCTTAGCGGGAATCGATGAGCAGTTCTTC.

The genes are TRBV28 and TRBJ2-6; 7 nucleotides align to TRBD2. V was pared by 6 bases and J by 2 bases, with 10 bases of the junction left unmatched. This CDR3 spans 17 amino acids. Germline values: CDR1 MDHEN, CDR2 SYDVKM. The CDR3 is CASSPPGGRTGANVLTF. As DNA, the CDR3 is TGTGCCAGCAGCCCCCCCGGGGGGAGGACTGGGGCCAACGTCCTGACTTTC.

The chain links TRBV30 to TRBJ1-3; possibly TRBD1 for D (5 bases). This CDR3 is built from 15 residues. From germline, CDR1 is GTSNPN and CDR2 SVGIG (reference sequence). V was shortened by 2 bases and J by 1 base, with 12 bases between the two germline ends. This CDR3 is CAWSLFQGSGNTIYF. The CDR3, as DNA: TGTGCCTGGAGTCTCTTCCAGGGATCTGGAAACACCATATATTTT. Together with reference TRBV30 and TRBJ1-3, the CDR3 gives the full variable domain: SQTIHQWPATLVQPVGSPLSLECTVEGTSNPNLYWYRQAAGRGLQLLFYSVGIGQISSEVPQNLSASRPQDRQFILSSKKLLLSDSGFYLCAWSLFQGSGNTIYFGEGSWLTVV.